One sample yielded the 27 T cell receptor beta chains listed below, sequenced in a study of a mutant IDH1 vaccine in newly diagnosed glioma. The time point denotes: week 5, during vaccination. It was 300 ug of mutant IDH1 20-mer peptide that made up each vaccine dose, given with topical imiquimod. No antigen has been identified for these receptors. Clones were read by immunoSEQ multiplex PCR, and TCRdb kept only the in-frame ones, dropping some. Here the sample spans roughly 54,000 clones, around 81% being singletons. This specimen consisted of PBMCs, obtained from a glioma patient whose treatment included an IDH1 peptide vaccine. The source is a man aged 25 to 40 with glioma.

The V gene is TRBV5-1, the J gene TRBJ2-5, with 8 bases matching TRBD1. Looked up from germline, CDR1 is SGHRS and CDR2 is YFSETQ. With 0 bases clipped from V and 5 bases from J, the junction kept 6 bases outside the gene matches. The CDR3 is made up of 15 amino acids. Here the CDR3 DNA reads TGCGCCAGCAGCTTGGAGGCAGGGGGCATGGAGACCCAGTACTTC. This translates into CASSLEAGGMETQYF.

The V gene is TRBV6-1, the J gene TRBJ1-4; unclear D gene. Germline loops: CDR1 MNHNS, CDR2 SASEGT. There are 15 residues in the CDR3. Trimming left V 3 bases short and J 0 bases short, with 8 bases between. The CDR3 nucleotides are TGTGCCAGCAGTGAGGACGTAACAACTAATGAAAAACTGTTTTTT. Translating it yields CASSEDVTTNEKLFF.

The gene calls are TRBV11-2 and TRBJ2-5; D unresolved. The CDR3 runs 13 residues. Germline V gene sequence: CDR1 SGHAT, CDR2 FQNNGV. The ends were cut back, 5 bases at V and 7 bases at J, with 14 bases in the middle. This CDR3 reads CASSPRTPGTQYF. CDR3 DNA: TGTGCCAGCAGCCCCCGCACTCCGGGGACCCAGTACTTC.

The rearrangement uses TRBV19 and TRBJ1-5; 10 nucleotides agree with TRBD1. With 6 bases clipped from V and 4 bases from J, the junction kept 6 bases outside the gene matches. From germline, CDR1 is LNHDA and CDR2 SQIVND (reference sequence). The CDR3 has 15 residues. CDR3 coding DNA: TGTGCCAGTAGGACGGGACAGGGGAAGAATCAGCCCCAGCATTTT. Amino acid sequence: CASRTGQGKNQPQHF. Full variable domain (rest looked up from reference TRBV19 and TRBJ1-5): DGGITQSPKYLFRKEGQNVTLSCEQNLNHDAMYWYRQDPGQGLRLIYYSQIVNDFQKGDIAEGYSVSREKKESFPLTVTSAQKNPTAFYLCASRTGQGKNQPQHFGDGTRLSIL.

This clone was detected only a few times. The gene calls are TRBV6-5 and TRBJ1-5, with 7 bases fitting TRBD1. The V and J ends lost 6 bases and 6 bases, in that order; junction bases with no gene match: 5. The CDR3 contains 13 residues. Germline V CDR1 and CDR2: MNHEY, SVGAGI. The DNA for the CDR3 is TGTGCCAGCAGCTCCGACAGGGCTCAGCCCCAGCATTTT. This translates into CASSSDRAQPQHF.

The chain uses TRBV10-3 and TRBJ1-2, with D perhaps TRBD1 (6 bases). CDR3 size: 15 residues. The germline V and J ends were trimmed by 6 bases and 4 bases, with 18 bases remaining between them. The germline V gene has CDR1 ENHRY and CDR2 SYGVKD. CDR3 in DNA: TGTGCCATCAGAGAACCCCGACAGGCGCTCTATGGCTACACCTTC. Amino acid sequence: CAIREPRQALYGYTF.

The chain employs TRBV19 and TRBJ2-3, with a weak D call TRBD2 (6 bases). Looked up from germline, CDR1 is LNHDA and CDR2 is SQIVND (reference sequence). CDR3 length equals 14 residues. V lost 4 bases and J lost 2, with 10 bases in between. In nucleotides, the CDR3 is TGTGCCAGTAGTACCGGGACTGACACAGATACGCAGTATTTT. Translation gives CASSTGTDTDTQYF.

A single count supports this clone. The rearrangement joins TRBV6-5 to TRBJ2-5; TRBD1 might be the D (6 bases). Per the germline V gene, CDR1 is MNHEY and CDR2 is SVGAGI. Trimming took off 3 bases at V and 4 bases at J, with 9 bases between the two ends. CDR3 size: 13 residues. The CDR3, as DNA: TGTGCCAGCAGTTATGGCAGGGGAGAGACCCAGTACTTC. Amino acids: CASSYGRGETQYF.

The V gene is TRBV4-1, the J gene TRBJ1-5, with no clear D. The CDR3 spans 13 residues. Germline V gives CDR1 MGHRA, CDR2 YSYEKL. Deletions cut 4 bases from V and 2 bases from J, with 6 bases between. The CDR3 DNA follows: TGCGCCAGCAGCCGAGGAGGCAATCAGCCCCAGCATTTT. Translation gives CASSRGGNQPQHF.

This clone came up once. V and J are TRBV7-9 and TRBJ2-5, with TRBD1 as a possible D gene (6 bases). Germline CDR1 reads SEHNR; CDR2 reads FQNEAQ (reference sequence). The CDR3 is made up of 12 amino acids. V shed 7 bases and J shed 13 bases, with 19 bases lying between them. In DNA, the CDR3 is TGTGCCAGCACCCTAAGTGGGGGCTCCTTGTACTTC. Translated: CASTLSGGSLYF.

This clone appeared once. The chain couples TRBV7-6 to TRBJ1-4, with 7 positions matching TRBD1. Germline values: CDR1 SGHVS, CDR2 FNYEAQ. The V segment lost 2 bases and the J segment 7 bases; nucleotides outside the gene matches: 13. The CDR3 covers 17 residues. CDR3 in amino acids: CASSLSGTVSRGEKLFF. In DNA form, the CDR3 reads TGTGCCAGCAGCTTATCCGGGACAGTCTCGAGAGGTGAAAAACTGTTTTTT.

This clone has just a few counts. J is TRBJ1-1 and V is TRBV27, with D tentatively TRBD1 (5 bases). Germline V gene lookup returns CDR1 MNHEY and CDR2 SMNVEV (reference sequence). The CDR3 consists of 12 residues. V was clipped by 5 bases and J by 6 bases, with 10 bases between them. The CDR3 coding sequence is TGTGCCAGCAGTCGCTTGGGGGCTGAAGCTTTCTTT. Translated: CASSRLGAEAFF.

V is TRBV18 and J is TRBJ2-7, with 9 bases lining up with TRBD1. Germline CDR1 is KGHSH and CDR2 is LQKENI. Germline trimming cut 5 bases from V and 6 bases from J; bases unmatched to any gene: 11. CDR3 size: 15 residues. The CDR3 here is CASSTHRGRGPEQYF. Here the CDR3 DNA reads TGTGCCAGCTCAACCCACAGGGGGCGCGGTCCCGAGCAGTACTTC.

This chain links TRBV19 with TRBJ1-1; weak D call: TRBD1 (5 bases). The germline V gene encodes CDR1 LNHDA and CDR2 SQIVND (reference sequence). The V end lost 6 bases, the J end lost 6 bases, and 14 bases lay between the germline ends. The CDR3 covers 13 residues. CDR3 sequence (DNA): TGTGCCAGTAGAGAGCAGGGTATCGCTGAAGCTTTCTTT. Protein product: CASREQGIAEAFF.

This clone has just a few counts. The J gene is TRBJ1-4, the V gene TRBV18; TRBD1 is a possible D gene (6 bases). V lost 2 bases to trimming and J lost 6 bases, with 16 bases between them. Germline lookup yields CDR1 KGHSH and CDR2 LQKENI. This CDR3 is 16 amino acids long. The chain's CDR3 is CASSPARGLWDEKLFF. The CDR3 DNA is TGTGCCAGCTCACCAGCCAGGGGCTTGTGGGATGAAAAACTGTTTTTT.

The chain couples TRBV5-1 to TRBJ1-1; D unresolved. In germline, CDR1 is SGHRS, CDR2 YFSETQ. V was clipped by 3 bases and J by 1 base, with 10 bases between them. The CDR3 is 14 residues long. This CDR3 reads CASSSQSSNTEAFF. The CDR3 DNA sequence: TGCGCCAGCAGCTCCCAGTCCTCGAACACTGAAGCTTTCTTT.

The chain joins TRBV27 to TRBJ1-5; D gene uncertain. Germline V gene data show CDR1 as MNHEY and CDR2 as SMNVEV (reference sequence). Trimming left V 2 bases short and J 1 base short, with 9 bases between. The CDR3 length is 15 residues. Here the CDR3 DNA reads TGTGCCAGCAGTTTAGTGGATTCGAGCAATCAGCCCCAGCATTTT. It yields the protein CASSLVDSSNQPQHF.

CDR3 region: CASSLGQNNSPLHF. CDR3 coding DNA: TGCGCCAGCAGCCTGGGACAGAATAATTCACCCCTCCACTTT. This rearrangement joins TRBV5-1 to TRBJ1-6; 7 bases line up with TRBD1. With V trimmed by 4 bases and J by 5 bases, 3 bases remained unmatched. The CDR3 has 14 amino acids. Germline-derived CDR1 and CDR2 are SGHRS and YFSETQ.

The rearrangement uses TRBV5-5 and TRBJ1-5; a possible D gene is TRBD1 (5 bases). Per the germline V gene, CDR1 is SGHKS and CDR2 is YYEKEE (reference sequence). V was shortened by 0 bases and J by 2 bases, with 9 bases between the two germline ends. The CDR3 runs to 15 residues. CDR3 sequence: CASSLGPGGNQPQHF. CDR3 in DNA: TGTGCCAGCAGCTTGGGCCCGGGGGGCAATCAGCCCCAGCATTTT.

The chain uses TRBV5-1 and TRBJ2-5, with D maybe TRBD2 (6 bases). The germline V and J ends were trimmed by 5 bases and 5 bases, with 16 bases remaining between them. The CDR3 contains 14 residues. The germline V gene has CDR1 SGHRS and CDR2 YFSETQ. CDR3 sequence reads: CASRLWGGGETQYF. The CDR3 coding sequence is TGCGCCAGCAGACTTTGGGGAGGAGGTGAGACCCAGTACTTC. The full variable domain, with the rest looked up from reference TRBV5-1 and TRBJ2-5, is KAGVTQTPRYLIKTRGQQVTLSCSPISGHRSVSWYQQTPGQGLQFLFEYFSETQRNKGNFPGRFSGRQFSNSRSEMNVSTLELGDSALYLCASRLWGGGETQYFGPGTRLLVL.

Here the CDR3 DNA reads TGTGCCAGCAGCCCCGGACAGGGCGAGCAGTACTTC. It specifies CASSPGQGEQYF. The gene calls are TRBV5-4 and TRBJ2-7; 8 nucleotides align to TRBD1. The CDR3 totals 12 residues. The V gene end was trimmed by 4 bases and the J gene end by 6 bases; junction bases not matched to a gene: 3. The germline V gene has CDR1 SGHNT and CDR2 YYREEE (reference sequence).

The V call is TRBV6-4, the J call TRBJ2-3; D not certain. Germline V gene sequence: CDR1 MRHNA, CDR2 SNTAGT. V gave up 0 bases and J gave up 0 bases, with 4 bases separating them. There are 14 residues in the CDR3. The CDR3 here is CASSDSTSTDTQYF. The CDR3, as DNA: TGTGCCAGCAGTGACTCGACTAGCACAGATACGCAGTATTTT.

This chain joins TRBV7-9 and TRBJ1-3; D unresolved. Germline CDR1 reads SEHNR; CDR2 reads FQNEAQ (reference sequence). The CDR3 totals 14 residues. Deletions cut 4 bases from V and 1 base from J, with 8 bases between. The CDR3 here is CASSSLESGNTIYF. The CDR3 bases are TGTGCCAGCAGCTCCCTAGAATCTGGAAACACCATATATTTT.

This chain uses TRBV28 with TRBJ1-4; 7 bases align to TRBD1. Looked up from germline, CDR1 is MDHEN and CDR2 is SYDVKM. This CDR3 has 14 residues. Trimming at V came to 5 bases and at J to 8 bases, leaving 8 bases not matched to a gene. The DNA of the CDR3 is TGTGCCAGCAGTGCAGGGGGTCGAAGCGAAAAACTGTTTTTT. Translation: CASSAGGRSEKLFF.

The rearrangement uses TRBV11-2 and TRBJ1-5; tentatively, D is TRBD1 (6 bases). This CDR3 has 16 amino acids. V gave up 4 bases and J gave up 1 base, with 14 bases separating them. The V gene's germline CDR1 is SGHAT and CDR2 FQNNGV. CDR3 residues: CASSSSAGVSNQPQHF. The CDR3 nucleotides read TGTGCCAGCAGCTCCTCAGCAGGGGTAAGCAATCAGCCCCAGCATTTT.

This chain connects TRBV10-2 to TRBJ2-5, with 7 bases fitting TRBD2. Judging by the DNA end, TRBJ2-7 fits better; the J call may be wrong. Germline-derived CDR1 and CDR2 are WSHSY and SAAADI. The CDR3 covers 14 residues. The CDR3 DNA reads TGCGCCAGCAGCCCCGGGACTACCCGCAACGAGCAGTACTTC. Amino acid sequence: CASSPGTTRNEQYF.

This clone showed up just a few times. The chain is built from TRBV2 and TRBJ1-5; D call uncertain. CDR1 and CDR2 from the germline V gene are SNHLY and FYNNEI. This CDR3 is built from 11 residues. Trimming removed 6 bases at V and 1 base at J, with 1 base between. Written as DNA, the CDR3 is TGTGCCAGCAGAAGCAATCAGCCCCAGCATTTT. Translated, it gives CASRSNQPQHF.